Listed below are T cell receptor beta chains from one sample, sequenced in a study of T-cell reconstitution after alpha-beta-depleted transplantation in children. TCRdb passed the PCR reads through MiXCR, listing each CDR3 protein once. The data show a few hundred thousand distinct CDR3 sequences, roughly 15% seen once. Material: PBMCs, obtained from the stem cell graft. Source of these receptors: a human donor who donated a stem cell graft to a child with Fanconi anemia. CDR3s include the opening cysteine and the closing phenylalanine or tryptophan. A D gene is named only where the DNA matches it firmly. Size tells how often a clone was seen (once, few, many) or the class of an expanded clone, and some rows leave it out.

cdr3_aa: CASSARTNSPLHF; cdr3_nt: TGTGCCAGCAGCGCAAGAACGAATTCACCCCTCCACTTT; j_call: TRBJ1-6; clone_size: few; v_call: TRBV9; d_call: NA
cdr3_aa: CAVRRQGVDTEAFF; cdr3_nt: TGTGCCGTGCGCAGACAGGGGGTCGATACTGAAGCTTTCTTT; j_call: TRBJ1-1; clone_size: few; v_call: TRBV6-1; d_call: TRBD1
cdr3_aa: CASGFVISPGPGDSGNTIYF; cdr3_nt: TGTGCTAGTGGTTTCGTCATCTCCCCCGGGCCTGGGGATTCTGGAAACACCATATATTTT; j_call: TRBJ1-3; clone_size: few; v_call: TRBV12-5; d_call: NA
cdr3_aa: CASSFSGGASTDTQYF; cdr3_nt: TGTGCCAGCAGCTTTAGCGGGGGGGCGTCCACAGATACGCAGTATTTT; j_call: TRBJ2-3; clone_size: many; v_call: TRBV9; d_call: TRBD2
cdr3_aa: CASSYSLGEGGYTF; cdr3_nt: TGTGCCAGCAGTTACTCATTAGGGGAGGGCGGCTACACCTTC; j_call: TRBJ1-2; clone_size: few; v_call: TRBV6-5; d_call: NA
cdr3_aa: CASSERYTIYF; cdr3_nt: TGTGCCAGCAGCGAAAGGTACACCATATATTTT; j_call: TRBJ1-3; clone_size: NA; v_call: TRBV12-3/TRBV12-4; d_call: NA
cdr3_aa: CASSLLGGTNTEAFF; cdr3_nt: TGTGCCAGCAGCTTATTGGGGGGGACGAACACTGAAGCTTTCTTT; j_call: TRBJ1-1; clone_size: NA; v_call: TRBV7-3; d_call: NA
cdr3_aa: CASSLGQPGGNTIYF; cdr3_nt: TGCGCCAGCAGCTTGGGGCAGCCGGGAGGAAACACCATATATTTT; j_call: TRBJ1-3; clone_size: NA; v_call: TRBV5-1; d_call: NA
cdr3_aa: CASGLVLGQGDTEAFF; cdr3_nt: TGTGCTAGTGGTTTGGTATTGGGACAGGGAGACACTGAAGCTTTCTTT; j_call: TRBJ1-1; clone_size: NA; v_call: TRBV12-5; d_call: TRBD1
cdr3_aa: CASSSAGGPNTEAFF; cdr3_nt: TGTGCCAGCAGCTCCGCCGGGGGGCCGAACACTGAAGCTTTCTTT; j_call: TRBJ1-1; clone_size: NA; v_call: TRBV9; d_call: NA
cdr3_aa: CASSPFNSPLHF; cdr3_nt: TGTGCCAGCAGTCCATTTAATTCACCCCTCCACTTT; j_call: TRBJ1-6; clone_size: many; v_call: TRBV27; d_call: NA
cdr3_aa: CASSSESREYEQFF; cdr3_nt: TGTGCCAGCAGCTCCGAGTCCCGCGAGTATGAGCAGTTCTTC; j_call: TRBJ2-1; clone_size: NA; v_call: TRBV7-6; d_call: NA
cdr3_aa: CASSSTRVGGDTQYF; cdr3_nt: TGTGCCAGCAGTTCTACTCGGGTAGGGGGCGATACGCAGTATTTT; j_call: TRBJ2-3; clone_size: few; v_call: TRBV25-1; d_call: TRBD1
cdr3_aa: CASSLTHSSEGTQYF; cdr3_nt: TGTGCCAGCAGCTTGACCCATTCTAGCGAGGGTACGCAGTATTTT; j_call: TRBJ2-3; clone_size: few; v_call: TRBV5-5; d_call: NA
cdr3_aa: CASSLLRTGVPSPLHF; cdr3_nt: TGTGCCAGCAGTCTCCTCCGGACAGGGGTGCCATCACCCCTCCACTTT; j_call: TRBJ1-6; clone_size: few; v_call: TRBV27; d_call: TRBD1
cdr3_aa: CASSPVGVDQQYF; cdr3_nt: TGTGCCAGCAGCCCGGTGGGTGTGGACCAGCAGTATTTT; j_call: TRBJ2-3; clone_size: NA; v_call: TRBV5-6; d_call: NA
cdr3_aa: CASSASGSEQFF; cdr3_nt: TGTGCCAGCAGTGCGTCCGGTTCGGAGCAGTTCTTC; j_call: TRBJ2-1; clone_size: NA; v_call: TRBV2; d_call: NA
cdr3_aa: CCATGTEAVRSYNEQFF; cdr3_nt: TGCTGTGCTACCGGGACGGAAGCGGTCCGCTCCTACAATGAGCAGTTCTTC; j_call: TRBJ2-1; clone_size: NA; v_call: TRBV20-1; d_call: NA
cdr3_aa: CASSEGGGQPQHF; cdr3_nt: TGTGCCAGCAGCGAAGGGGGTGGCCAGCCCCAGCATTTT; j_call: TRBJ1-5; clone_size: few; v_call: TRBV7-9; d_call: NA
cdr3_aa: CASKGLAGGDYTDTQYF; cdr3_nt: TGTGCCAGCAAGGGACTAGCGGGAGGAGATTACACAGATACGCAGTATTTT; j_call: TRBJ2-3; clone_size: few; v_call: TRBV27; d_call: TRBD2
cdr3_aa: CASSQDPGGNEQYF; cdr3_nt: TGTGCCAGCAGCCAAGACCCCGGGGGCAACGAGCAGTACTTC; j_call: TRBJ2-7; clone_size: NA; v_call: TRBV3-1; d_call: NA
cdr3_aa: CASSPRGIYGYTF; cdr3_nt: TGTGCCAGCAGCCCCAGGGGGATCTATGGCTACACCTTC; j_call: TRBJ1-2; clone_size: NA; v_call: TRBV3-1; d_call: TRBD1
cdr3_aa: CASSQTGGVLGTGELFF; cdr3_nt: TGTGCCAGCAGCCAGACAGGGGGCGTGTTAGGCACCGGGGAGCTGTTTTTT; j_call: TRBJ2-2; clone_size: NA; v_call: TRBV7-3; d_call: TRBD1
cdr3_aa: CASSKEQGNTEAFF; cdr3_nt: TGTGCCAGCAGTAAAGAACAGGGGAACACTGAAGCTTTCTTT; j_call: TRBJ1-1; clone_size: NA; v_call: TRBV2; d_call: NA
cdr3_aa: CASSLENAPLHF; cdr3_nt: TGTGCCAGCAGTTTAGAGAATGCACCCCTCCACTTT; j_call: TRBJ1-6; clone_size: many; v_call: TRBV28; d_call: NA
cdr3_aa: CASALSGGLYNEQFF; cdr3_nt: TGTGCTAGTGCCCTGAGCGGGGGGCTCTACAATGAGCAGTTCTTC; j_call: TRBJ2-1; clone_size: many; v_call: TRBV12-5; d_call: TRBD2
cdr3_aa: CASSYLGANTGELFF; cdr3_nt: TGCGCCAGCAGCTATCTAGGGGCGAACACCGGGGAGCTGTTTTTT; j_call: TRBJ2-2; clone_size: few; v_call: TRBV5-1; d_call: NA
cdr3_aa: CASSQTQGVDEQFF; cdr3_nt: TGTGCCAGCAGCCAAACACAGGGGGTCGATGAGCAGTTCTTC; j_call: TRBJ2-1; clone_size: NA; v_call: TRBV12-3/TRBV12-4; d_call: TRBD1